This TCR beta chain is drawn from a study of T-cell memory formation after mild COVID-19. The overall study: For the most part, TCR clusters were specific to one donor.

This CDR3 has 14 residues. Germline V CDR1 and CDR2: LGHNA, YSLEER. V dropped 6 bases and J dropped 1; count of bases not matched to a gene: 5. After 5'RACE with constant-segment primers, TCR alpha and TCR beta cDNA libraries carrying sample barcodes and UMIs were obtained. TCRdb recomputed calls from the 5' RACE reads with MiXCR, one row per CDR3 protein. Altogether some 190,000 distinct CDR3 sequences are present, 15% to 20% being singletons, with the ten largest covering 2.4%. Study outcomes and limitations: CD4+ clones that contracted lay mainly in CM and EM; CD8+ ones lay in EMRA. Later expanders leaned toward CD4+, whereas clones contracting from day 15 to 85 were balanced CD4/CD8.

This clonotype was counted only a few times. The antigen remains unidentified. The sequencing sample was made of PBMCs or a T cell subset sorted from them (not recorded which). The chain couples TRBV4-3 to TRBJ1-2, with TRBD1 identical over 7 bases. This clonotype originated in an adult woman who had mild COVID-19 (a few samples of this study predate the infection). Cell type and time point are not known. CDR3 protein: CASSWTGNNYGYTF. CDR3 in DNA: TGCGCCAGCAGTTGGACAGGAAATAACTATGGCTACACCTTC.